The 27 T cell receptor beta chains in this list originate from one sample, sequenced in a study of cytomegalovirus exposure and HLA in healthy donors. The protocol was immunoSEQ multiplex PCR, while the TCRdb copy is restricted to in-frame clones and leaves out a portion. The table records under 300,000 clones, 70% to 90% of them present only once. Sequencing used PBMCs. Every receptor here comes from a woman between 25 and 40 years old in good health and CMV-seropositive.

This chain connects TRBV2 to TRBJ1-1, with a possible D match to TRBD1 (6 bases). Trimming cost V 4 bases and J 0 bases, with 12 bases left between them. Per the germline V gene, CDR1 is SNHLY and CDR2 is FYNNEI. This CDR3 contains 15 residues. In DNA form, the CDR3 reads TGTGCCAGCAGTGTCGGACAGAAGCTGAACACTGAAGCTTTCTTT. This codes for CASSVGQKLNTEAFF.

The chain employs TRBV10-2 and TRBJ1-5, with a weak D call TRBD1 (6 bases). Between the trimmed V and J ends, which lost 3 bases and 0 bases, there was a span of 9 bases. There are 15 residues in the CDR3. In germline, CDR1 is WSHSY, CDR2 SAAADI. The CDR3 protein is CASSDTGYSNQPQHF. The CDR3 DNA reads TGCGCCAGCAGTGATACAGGGTATAGCAATCAGCCCCAGCATTTT.

The V and J genes are TRBV27 and TRBJ2-7; 9 bases match TRBD2. V shed 5 bases and J 3 bases; nucleotides not matched to a gene: 2. There are 13 residues in the CDR3. Germline V gene sequence: CDR1 MNHEY, CDR2 SMNVEV (reference sequence). CDR3 protein: CASSLTSGYEQYF. CDR3 nucleotides: TGTGCCAGCAGTCTGACTAGCGGCTACGAGCAGTACTTC.

The gene calls are TRBV2 and TRBJ1-4, with D unclear. This CDR3 has 12 residues. With 3 bases removed from V and 6 bases from J, the gap between germline ends came to 5 bases. CDR1 SNHLY and CDR2 FYNNEI come from the germline V gene. This CDR3 reads CASSDSDEKLFF. CDR3 bases: TGTGCCAGCAGTGATAGCGATGAAAAACTGTTTTTT.

The chain carries TRBV12-5 and TRBJ1-3; no reliable D call. Germline-derived CDR1 and CDR2 are LGHNT and FRNRAP. Trimming stripped 0 bases from V and 4 bases from J, with 16 bases between. This CDR3 has 17 amino acids. Here the CDR3 DNA reads TGTGCTAGTGGTTTGGTCTCTGCCGGGATCCGAGGAAACACCATATATTTT. Its translation is CASGLVSAGIRGNTIYF.

This clone was seen once. This chain joins TRBV27 and TRBJ2-2; possible D gene TRBD2, 6 bases. Per the germline V gene, CDR1 is MNHEY and CDR2 is SMNVEV (reference sequence). V gave up 2 bases and J gave up 3 bases, with 13 bases separating them. The CDR3 loop spans 16 amino acids. The CDR3 nucleotides read TGTGCCAGCAGTTTACGGTCAGGGAGGTACACCGGGGAGCTGTTTTTT. Protein: CASSLRSGRYTGELFF.

This clone was picked up one time. V usage is TRBV28 and J usage is TRBJ1-1, with D possibly matching TRBD1 (6 bases). This CDR3 comprises 14 residues. The V gene lost 2 bases and the J gene lost 3 bases, with 10 bases spanning the gap. Germline V CDR1 and CDR2: MDHEN, SYDVKM. The CDR3 sequence is CASSLGGPDTEAFF. Written as DNA, the CDR3 is TGTGCCAGCAGTTTAGGGGGCCCGGACACTGAAGCTTTCTTT.

This chain joins TRBV28 and TRBJ2-7, with D maybe TRBD2 (5 bases). The CDR3 consists of 15 residues. The V end lost 6 bases, the J end lost 2 bases, and 17 bases lay between the germline ends. Germline values: CDR1 MDHEN, CDR2 SYDVKM. Here the CDR3 reads CASRQDPGMAYEQYF. For the CDR3, the DNA is TGTGCCAGCAGACAAGACCCGGGGATGGCCTACGAGCAGTACTTC.

CDR3 sequence: CAWSVAGSSYEQYF. The CDR3 DNA reads as TGTGCCTGGAGTGTGGCAGGAAGCTCCTACGAGCAGTACTTC. V and J are TRBV30 and TRBJ2-7, with no clear D. CDR3 length: 14 residues. V lost 0 bases and J 0 bases, leaving 9 bases between the germline ends. Germline CDR1 is GTSNPN and CDR2 is SVGIG (reference sequence).

The rearrangement uses TRBV30 and TRBJ2-7; tentatively, D is TRBD1 (6 bases). V gave up 3 bases and J gave up 3 bases, with 9 bases separating them. CDR3 length: 12 amino acids. Germline V gene lookup returns CDR1 GTSNPN and CDR2 SVGIG (reference sequence). The CDR3 spells CAWSAQGYEQYF. In DNA, the CDR3 is TGTGCCTGGAGCGCACAGGGCTACGAGCAGTACTTC.

The CDR3: CASSRITLTSSTDTQYF. The CDR3 nucleotides read TGTGCCAGCAGCCGGATTACCCTGACTTCTAGCACAGATACGCAGTATTTT. The chain links TRBV27 to TRBJ2-3; D remains ambiguous. The germline CDR1 and CDR2 sequences are MNHEY and SMNVEV (reference sequence). V lost 6 bases to trimming and J lost 0 bases, with 19 bases between them. CDR3 length: 17 amino acids.

This clone was found many times. The chain combines TRBV11-2 with TRBJ1-2; D not resolved. Germline V gene sequence: CDR1 SGHAT, CDR2 FQNNGV. With 3 bases removed from V and 5 bases from J, the gap between germline ends came to 7 bases. The CDR3 length is 12 residues. CDR3 nucleotide sequence: TGTGCCAGCAGCTTTTCAGCGTATGGCTACACCTTC. Residues: CASSFSAYGYTF.

V and J are TRBV4-1 and TRBJ2-7, with D uncertain. The CDR3 has 17 amino acids. The V and J ends lost 0 bases and 6 bases respectively, with 21 bases between them. Germline V gives CDR1 MGHRA, CDR2 YSYEKL. The CDR3 DNA is TGCGCCAGCAGCCAAGAGTATAGCCCACCGTTCTCTGGCGAGCAGTACTTC. This gives the protein CASSQEYSPPFSGEQYF.

This clone was counted a few times. The chain links TRBV9 to TRBJ2-2; D remains ambiguous. Trimming left V 4 bases short and J 6 bases short, with 10 bases between. This CDR3 has 13 residues. CDR1 and CDR2 (germline): SGDLS, YYNGEE. CDR3 DNA sequence: TGTGCCAGCAGCACCCGTGAGGCCGGGGAGCTGTTTTTT. This codes for CASSTREAGELFF.

This clone was counted a few times. V usage is TRBV5-6 and J usage is TRBJ1-2; 8 positions match TRBD1. The CDR3 contains 16 residues. Germline V gene lookup returns CDR1 SGHDT and CDR2 YYEEEE. V shed 1 base, J shed 4 bases, and the junction held 9 bases outside the gene matches. CDR3 sequence: CASSLFTGQGTYGYTF. The CDR3, as DNA: TGTGCCAGCAGCTTGTTCACCGGACAGGGTACCTATGGCTACACCTTC.

The V call is TRBV5-1, the J call TRBJ2-7, with TRBD2 identical over 7 bases. This CDR3 has 14 amino acids. The V and J ends lost 6 bases and 0 bases, in that order; junction bases with no gene match: 6. Germline CDR1 reads SGHRS; CDR2 reads YFSETQ. The CDR3, as DNA: TGCGCCAGCACCGCCAGGACTAGCTCCTACGAGCAGTACTTC. Translating gives CASTARTSSYEQYF.

The V and J genes are TRBV7-2 and TRBJ2-7; 11 positions match TRBD1. Germline-derived CDR1 and CDR2 are SGHTA and FQGNSA. V shed 5 bases and J 5 bases; nucleotides not matched to a gene: 11. This CDR3 region has 16 residues. CDR3: CASSRVGQGALNEQYF. The CDR3 DNA is TGTGCCAGCAGCCGGGTCGGACAGGGGGCATTGAACGAGCAGTACTTC.

The V gene is TRBV7-6, the J gene TRBJ2-7, with 8 positions matching TRBD1. Germline CDR1 SGHVS, CDR2 FNYEAQ. V lost 5 bases, J lost 2 bases, and 5 bases stayed unmatched. There are 14 residues in the CDR3. As DNA, the CDR3 is TGTGCCAGCAGCACAGGACAGGGACCCTACGAGCAGTACTTC. Translated, it gives CASSTGQGPYEQYF.

The chain combines TRBV4-1 with TRBJ2-1; 12 bases map to TRBD2. CDR3 length: 17 amino acids. V lost 1 base, J lost 5 bases, and 6 bases stayed unmatched. Germline lookup yields CDR1 MGHRA and CDR2 YSYEKL. The CDR3 DNA sequence: TGCGCCAGCAGCCAAGGCCTAGCGGGAGGGCCCCACAATGAGCAGTTCTTC. Translated, it gives CASSQGLAGGPHNEQFF.

The J gene is TRBJ2-7, the V gene TRBV19; a possible D gene is TRBD1 (5 bases). This CDR3 spans 15 amino acids. The germline CDR1 and CDR2 sequences are LNHDA and SQIVND (reference sequence). Between the trimmed V and J ends, which lost 4 bases and 0 bases, there was a span of 13 bases. The DNA for the CDR3 is TGTGCCAGTAGTAAAAGGGGCGGAACCTCCTACGAGCAGTACTTC. This gives the protein CASSKRGGTSYEQYF. Full variable domain (outside the CDR3, taken from reference TRBV19 and TRBJ2-7): DGGITQSPKYLFRKEGQNVTLSCEQNLNHDAMYWYRQDPGQGLRLIYYSQIVNDFQKGDIAEGYSVSREKKESFPLTVTSAQKNPTAFYLCASSKRGGTSYEQYFGPGTRLTVT.

The V gene is TRBV2, the J gene TRBJ2-1; 11 positions match TRBD2. CDR3 length equals 14 residues. The germline V gene has CDR1 SNHLY and CDR2 FYNNEI. The V and J ends lost 8 bases and 5 bases, in that order; junction bases with no gene match: 5. This CDR3 reads CASAATSGNNEQFF. DNA of the CDR3: TGTGCCAGCGCGGCGACTAGCGGGAACAATGAGCAGTTCTTC.

The rearrangement joins TRBV5-1 to TRBJ1-1; D is unresolved. Germline V gene lookup returns CDR1 SGHRS and CDR2 YFSETQ. Trimming removed 4 bases from V and 2 bases from J, with 12 bases in between. The CDR3 runs 14 residues. CDR3 sequence reads: CASSTWGVNTEAFF. CDR3 DNA sequence: TGCGCCAGCAGCACCTGGGGAGTTAACACTGAAGCTTTCTTT.

V and J are TRBV2 and TRBJ2-3; D remains unclear. This CDR3 contains 14 residues. Germline V gene sequence: CDR1 SNHLY, CDR2 FYNNEI. The V end was cut by 3 bases, the J end by 0 bases, with 7 bases between. The CDR3 nucleotides read TGTGCCAGCAGTGAGAGTTTTAGCACAGATACGCAGTATTTT. Amino acid sequence: CASSESFSTDTQYF. Combining the CDR3 with reference TRBV2 and TRBJ2-3 gives the whole variable domain EPEVTQTPSHQVTQMGQEVILRCVPISNHLYFYWYRQILGQKVEFLVSFYNNEISEKSEIFDDQFSVERPDGSNFTLKIRSTKLEDSAMYFCASSESFSTDTQYFGPGTRLTVL.

This chain links TRBV30 with TRBJ2-7; 12 bases agree with TRBD2. Germline CDR1 reads GTSNPN; CDR2 reads SVGIG (reference sequence). The CDR3 extends over 17 amino acids. With V trimmed by 3 bases and J by 4 bases, 13 bases remained unmatched. The DNA for the CDR3 is TGTGCCTGGAGAGGTGGACTGACTAGCGGGAGTAGGTACGAGCAGTACTTC. It encodes CAWRGGLTSGSRYEQYF.

The chain links TRBV7-8 to TRBJ2-2; weak D call: TRBD2 (5 bases). The germline V and J ends were trimmed by 1 base and 7 bases, with 19 bases remaining between them. Germline V gene lookup returns CDR1 SGHVS and CDR2 FQNEAQ. The CDR3 length is 17 residues. This CDR3 reads CASSLGSWSGIGGELFF. CDR3 bases: TGTGCCAGCAGCTTAGGTTCCTGGTCGGGGATTGGCGGGGAGCTGTTTTTT.

CDR3: CASSLERGEKLFF. The CDR3 DNA reads TGTGCCAGCAGCTTAGAACGAGGTGAAAAACTGTTTTTT. This chain joins TRBV7-3 and TRBJ1-4; unclear D gene. Germline values: CDR1 SGHTA, CDR2 FQGTGA. Trimming removed 2 bases from V and 7 bases from J, with 8 bases in between. CDR3 length: 13 amino acids.

This clone occurred once. The chain uses TRBV19 and TRBJ2-1; D is undetermined. CDR1 LNHDA and CDR2 SQIVND come from the germline V gene (reference sequence). The CDR3 is made up of 12 amino acids. V was shortened by 1 base and J by 10 bases, with 8 bases between the two germline ends. The DNA for the CDR3 is TGTGCCAGTAGTATAGTAGCCCGGGAGCAGTTCTTC. This codes for CASSIVAREQFF.